This T cell receptor beta chain was recovered during a study of blood T cell repertoires in COVID-19. Study-wide background: Donors in the United States, Italy and Spain gave samples during acute or convalescent COVID-19.

CDR3 size: 17 residues. The ends lost 3 bases at V and 4 bases at J; junction bases unmatched: 15. The germline CDR1 and CDR2 sequences are SQVTM and ANQGSEA. Original data processing: Amplification from reference gene primers served as the basis for estimated nucleated cell counts. Sequencing was performed with immunoSEQ multiplex PCR; in TCRdb, only in-frame clones are kept and a portion is missing. V, J and clone size reflect that table, while D and trimming were determined from the DNA. The sample has about 160,000 clones, over 85% seen once; the top ten hold under 5%. This TCR derives from a woman between 45 and 65 years old with acute or convalescent COVID-19. The rearrangement uses TRBV29-1 and TRBJ2-5, with 9 bases that match TRBD1. The sample comprised peripheral blood. The CDR3 is CSVEFRTGENSRETQYF. DNA for the CDR3: TGCAGCGTTGAGTTCCGGACAGGGGAGAACAGTAGAGAGACCCAGTACTTC.